A selection of T cell receptor beta chains follows, all from one sample in a study of identical twins. TCRdb reanalysed the 5' RACE reads using MiXCR and keeps one entry per CDR3 protein. The sample contains 500,000 to 600,000 distinct CDR3 sequences, less than 25% of which appear only once. These data are also associated with another study on T cells expressing NK-cell markers.

Sequenced input: CD4+ T cells sorted from blood. The source of these receptors is a woman in her late teens or twenties in good health. CDR3s include the opening cysteine and the closing phenylalanine or tryptophan.

j_call v_call cdr3_aa
TRBJ2-7 TRBV6-2/TRBV6-3 CASSVRVADYEQYF
TRBJ1-2 TRBV20-1 CSAGRTGGPWDTF
TRBJ1-5 TRBV3-1 CASSQGSYNQPQHF
TRBJ1-3 TRBV6-5 CASSYWDRSSGNTIYF
TRBJ2-7 TRBV14 CASSQQARDPNYEQYF
TRBJ2-3 TRBV6-1 CASSQRLAGEDTQYF
TRBJ2-5 TRBV7-2 CASSLQASGGVGETQYF
TRBJ2-1 TRBV12-3/TRBV12-4 CASSLGGGPNEQFF
TRBJ1-2 TRBV29-1 CSVEGGSDGYTF
TRBJ2-3 TRBV29-1 CSVEARGAPDTQYF
TRBJ2-2 TRBV12-3/TRBV12-4 CASSMPGTALIGELFF
TRBJ1-2 TRBV20-1 CSARDGTNYGYTF
TRBJ2-5 TRBV18 CASSPASGRGETQYF
TRBJ1-3 TRBV29-1 CSVAGAGNTIYF
TRBJ1-2 TRBV2 CASSTTAGGYGYTF
TRBJ2-6 TRBV2 CASSPLYTSGANVLTF
TRBJ2-7 TRBV5-1 CASSLGLAGRTSSYEQYF
TRBJ2-1 TRBV20-1 CSARASGVGEQFF
TRBJ2-2 TRBV12-3/TRBV12-4 CASGLAGNTGELFF
TRBJ1-3 TRBV3-1 CASSRTLSAISGNTIYF
TRBJ2-1 TRBV20-1 CSAHFASHEQFF
TRBJ2-1 TRBV6-5 CASSFQTDYNEQFF
TRBJ2-1 TRBV7-2 CASSLERGVGEQFF
TRBJ2-7 TRBV27 CASSLLPGRSYEQYF
TRBJ2-4 TRBV7-2 CASSLVPDQYKNIQYF
TRBJ2-3 TRBV7-9 CASSLDVGGDTQYF
TRBJ2-3 TRBV5-1 CATKRELTDTQYF
TRBJ2-2 TRBV7-3 CASSPLAGASGGELFF
TRBJ1-6 TRBV12-3/TRBV12-4 CASRDRWNSPLHF
TRBJ2-1 TRBV29-1 CSVPGTLSSYNEQFF
TRBJ1-2 TRBV5-6 CASSLLAQGGVNYGYTF
TRBJ2-7 TRBV3-1 CASGLVPSSYEQYF
TRBJ2-2 TRBV5-1 CASRFYAGELFF
TRBJ2-1 TRBV6-2/TRBV6-3 CASSPRGPLNEQFF
TRBJ2-7 TRBV7-9 CASSLTQVGEQYF
TRBJ2-3 TRBV5-1 CASSLRADTQYF
TRBJ2-3 TRBV12-3/TRBV12-4 CASSQPTRGTDTQYF
TRBJ1-2 TRBV28 CASSPGSEDYGYTF
TRBJ2-1 TRBV6-5 CASSYAQRQFF
TRBJ1-1 TRBV5-1 CASSLEGMMNTEAFF
TRBJ1-6 TRBV9 CASSVGHSPLHF